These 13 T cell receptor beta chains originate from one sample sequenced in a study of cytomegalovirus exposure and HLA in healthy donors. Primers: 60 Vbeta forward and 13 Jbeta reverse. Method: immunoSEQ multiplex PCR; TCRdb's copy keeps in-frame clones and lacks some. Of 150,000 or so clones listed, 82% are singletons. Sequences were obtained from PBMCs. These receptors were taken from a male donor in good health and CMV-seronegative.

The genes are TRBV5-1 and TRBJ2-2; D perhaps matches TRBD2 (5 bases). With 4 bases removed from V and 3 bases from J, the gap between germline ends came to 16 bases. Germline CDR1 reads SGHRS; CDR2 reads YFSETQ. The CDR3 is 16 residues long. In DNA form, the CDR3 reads TGCGCCAGCAGCAGTCCGGGGTTAGAGTACACCGGGGAGCTGTTTTTT. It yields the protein CASSSPGLEYTGELFF.

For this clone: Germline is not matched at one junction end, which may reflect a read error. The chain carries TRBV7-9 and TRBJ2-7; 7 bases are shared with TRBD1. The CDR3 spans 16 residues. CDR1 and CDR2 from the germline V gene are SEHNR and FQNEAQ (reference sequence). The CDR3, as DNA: TGTTCCAGCAGCAGCCGGGCCCCACAGGGGAGCTACGAGCAGTACTTC. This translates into CSSSSRAPQGSYEQYF.

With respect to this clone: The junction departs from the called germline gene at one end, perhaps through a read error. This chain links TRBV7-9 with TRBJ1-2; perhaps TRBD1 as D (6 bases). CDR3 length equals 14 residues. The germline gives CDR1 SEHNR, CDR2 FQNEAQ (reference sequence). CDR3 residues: CSSSFRGGVEGYTF. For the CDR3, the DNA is TGTTCCAGCAGCTTTCGAGGGGGGGTCGAGGGCTACACCTTC.

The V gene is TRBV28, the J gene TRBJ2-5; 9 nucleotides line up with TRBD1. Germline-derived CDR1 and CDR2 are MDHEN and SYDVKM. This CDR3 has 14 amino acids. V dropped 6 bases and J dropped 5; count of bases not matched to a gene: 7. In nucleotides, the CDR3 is TGTGCCAGCAGGCCACAGGGGGCGGGGGAGACCCAGTACTTC. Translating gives CASRPQGAGETQYF.

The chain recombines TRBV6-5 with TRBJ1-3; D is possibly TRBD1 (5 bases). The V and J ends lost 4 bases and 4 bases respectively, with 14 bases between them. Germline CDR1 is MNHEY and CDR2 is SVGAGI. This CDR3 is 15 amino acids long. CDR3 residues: CASSSTSGGGNTIYF. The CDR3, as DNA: TGTGCCAGCAGTTCAACCTCGGGGGGGGGAAACACCATATATTTT.

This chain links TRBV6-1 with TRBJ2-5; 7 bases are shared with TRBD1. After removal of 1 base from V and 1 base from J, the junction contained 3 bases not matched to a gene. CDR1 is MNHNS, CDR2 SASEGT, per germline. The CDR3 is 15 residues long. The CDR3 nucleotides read TGTGCCAGCAGTGAAGGAGGGACAGCCCAAGAGACCCAGTACTTC. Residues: CASSEGGTAQETQYF.

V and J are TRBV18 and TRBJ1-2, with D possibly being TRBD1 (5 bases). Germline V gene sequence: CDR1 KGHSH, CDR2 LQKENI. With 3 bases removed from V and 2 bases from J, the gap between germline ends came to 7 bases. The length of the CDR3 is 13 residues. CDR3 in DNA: TGTGCCAGCTCACCGCCAGGGAACTATGGCTACACCTTC. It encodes CASSPPGNYGYTF.

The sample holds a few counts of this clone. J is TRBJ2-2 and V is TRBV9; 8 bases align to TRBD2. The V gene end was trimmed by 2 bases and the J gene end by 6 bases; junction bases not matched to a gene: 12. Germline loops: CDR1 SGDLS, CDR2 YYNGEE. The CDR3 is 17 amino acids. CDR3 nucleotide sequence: TGTGCCAGCAGCGTTCGCCTTCAGCGGGGGCTCCCCGGGGAGCTGTTTTTT. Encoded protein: CASSVRLQRGLPGELFF.

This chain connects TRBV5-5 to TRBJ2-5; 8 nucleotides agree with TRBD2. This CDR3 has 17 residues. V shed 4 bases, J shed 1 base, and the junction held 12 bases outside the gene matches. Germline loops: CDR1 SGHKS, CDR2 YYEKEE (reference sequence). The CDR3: CASSTRLLAGTQETQYF. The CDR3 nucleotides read TGTGCCAGCAGCACAAGACTCCTAGCGGGTACCCAAGAGACCCAGTACTTC.

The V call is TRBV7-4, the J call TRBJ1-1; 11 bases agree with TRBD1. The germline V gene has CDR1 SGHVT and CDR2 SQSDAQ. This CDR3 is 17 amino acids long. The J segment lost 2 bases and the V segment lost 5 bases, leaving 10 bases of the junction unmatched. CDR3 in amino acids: CASSPSRTGGRNTEAFF. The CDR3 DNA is TGTGCCAGCAGCCCTTCCAGGACAGGGGGCCGAAACACTGAAGCTTTCTTT.

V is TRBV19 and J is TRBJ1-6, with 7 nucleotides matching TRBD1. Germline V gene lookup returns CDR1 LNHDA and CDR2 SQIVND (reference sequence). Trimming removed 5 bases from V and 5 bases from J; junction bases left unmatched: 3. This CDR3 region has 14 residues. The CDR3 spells CASSLGQDNSPLHF. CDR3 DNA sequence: TGTGCCAGTAGTTTAGGACAGGATAATTCACCCCTCCACTTT.

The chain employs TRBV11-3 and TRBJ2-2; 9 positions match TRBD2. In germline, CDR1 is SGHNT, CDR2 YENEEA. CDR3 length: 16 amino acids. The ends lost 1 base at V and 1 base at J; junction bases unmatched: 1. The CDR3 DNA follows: TGTGCCAGCAGCTTAGTACTAGCGGGGAACACCGGGGAGCTGTTTTTT. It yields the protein CASSLVLAGNTGELFF.

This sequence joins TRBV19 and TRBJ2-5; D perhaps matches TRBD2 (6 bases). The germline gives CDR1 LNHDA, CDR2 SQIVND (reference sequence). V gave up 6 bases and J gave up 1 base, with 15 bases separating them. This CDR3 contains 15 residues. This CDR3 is CASSETRGSQETQYF. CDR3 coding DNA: TGTGCCAGTAGCGAAACACGGGGGTCCCAAGAGACCCAGTACTTC.